The 15 T cell receptor beta chains below come from one sample, sequenced in a study of human T cells and chemical hapten exposure. Stated time point: patch test 1, 2 weeks after DPC sensitization. Treatment reported: therapeutic diphenylcyclopropenone sensitization with weekly scalp DPC. TCRdb processed the RACE reads anew with MiXCR; each CDR3 protein has one entry. The repertoire includes some 81,000 distinct CDR3 sequences, approximately 8% of them detected once, and 1.5% to 1.9% sits in the top ten. The source was whole blood, collected in connection with sensitization to the hapten diphenylcyclopropenone (DPC). The receptors derive from a woman in her 30s with alopecia areata. Some clones in this sample may be carry-over from other donors' samples.

This clonotype appeared a few times. V and J are TRBV7-9 and TRBJ1-3; TRBD1 might be the D (5 bases). The ends were cut back, 2 bases at V and 0 bases at J, with 11 bases in the middle. Germline CDR1 SEHNR, CDR2 FQNEAQ (reference sequence). The CDR3 consists of 16 residues. The CDR3 nucleotides read TGTGCCAGCAGCTTAAACAGGACATCCTCTGGAAACACCATATATTTT. Residues: CASSLNRTSSGNTIYF. The full variable domain, its missing parts supplied by reference TRBV7-9 and TRBJ1-3, is DTGVSQNPRHKITKRGQNVTFRCDPISEHNRLYWYRQTLGQGPEFLTYFQNEAQLEKSRLLSDRFSAERPKGSFSTLEIQRTEQGDSAMYLCASSLNRTSSGNTIYFGEGSWLTVV.

In its sample, this clonotype was seen many times. The gene calls are TRBV19 and TRBJ2-3; 10 bases agree with TRBD1. The CDR3 is made up of 15 amino acids. J lost 0 bases, V lost 5 bases, and 2 bases had no gene match. Germline loops: CDR1 LNHDA, CDR2 SQIVND (reference sequence). In nucleotides, the CDR3 is TGTGCCAGTAGTTCGGACAGGGGGAGCACAGATACGCAGTATTTT. Protein product: CASSSDRGSTDTQYF. The complete variable domain, with remaining parts taken from reference TRBV19 and TRBJ2-3, reads DGGITQSPKYLFRKEGQNVTLSCEQNLNHDAMYWYRQDPGQGLRLIYYSQIVNDFQKGDIAEGYSVSREKKESFPLTVTSAQKNPTAFYLCASSSDRGSTDTQYFGPGTRLTVL.

This clonotype was seen at least ten times. The chain is built from TRBV5-4 and TRBJ2-2; a possible D gene is TRBD1 (6 bases). Deletions cut 0 bases from V and 4 bases from J, with 13 bases between. The CDR3 spans 16 residues. Germline V gives CDR1 SGHNT, CDR2 YYREEE (reference sequence). The CDR3 protein is CASSLDWQGSTGELFF. The CDR3 DNA sequence: TGTGCCAGCAGCTTGGATTGGCAGGGGAGCACCGGGGAGCTGTTTTTT.

Ten or more counts support this clonotype. The V gene is TRBV29-1, the J gene TRBJ1-1; maybe TRBD1 (5 bases). Germline CDR1 and CDR2: SQVTM and ANQGSEA. V was cut by 4 bases and J by 3 bases, with 9 bases left in between. The CDR3 contains 12 residues. CDR3 region: CSVARGDTEAFF. CDR3 nucleotides: TGCAGCGTTGCGAGGGGAGACACTGAAGCTTTCTTT.

This clonotype was observed a few times. This chain connects TRBV7-9 to TRBJ2-3; maybe TRBD1 (6 bases). The CDR3 is made up of 15 amino acids. V dropped 1 base and J dropped 1 base, with 9 bases sitting between them. Looked up from germline, CDR1 is SEHNR and CDR2 is FQNEAQ (reference sequence). The CDR3 nucleotides are TGTGCCAGCAGCTTAGAAGCAGGGGGCACAGATACGCAGTATTTT. Translated: CASSLEAGGTDTQYF.

This clonotype was observed many times. V and J are TRBV29-1 and TRBJ2-4; D is undetermined. The ends were cut back, 7 bases at V and 0 bases at J, with 25 bases in the middle. This CDR3 comprises 18 residues. CDR1 and CDR2 from the germline V gene are SQVTM and ANQGSEA. Here the CDR3 reads CSALTLNFDGEAKNIQYF. The CDR3 nucleotides are TGCAGCGCCCTAACCCTAAACTTTGACGGTGAAGCCAAAAACATTCAGTACTTC.

V gene TRBV6-1 combines with J gene TRBJ1-1; TRBD1 matches at 8 bases. Unmatched junction bases numbered 3, after V lost 3 bases and J lost 3 bases. CDR1 and CDR2 from the germline V gene are MNHNS and SASEGT. The CDR3 covers 14 residues. As DNA, the CDR3 is TGTGCCAGCAGTGAGTCAGGGGGCTACACTGAAGCTTTCTTT. Protein: CASSESGGYTEAFF.

This clonotype has a count of ten or more. This chain links TRBV12-3 or TRBV12-4 with TRBJ1-4; TRBD1 might be the D (5 bases). Trimming shortened V by 6 bases and J by 11 bases, and 19 bases separated the two germline ends. This CDR3 region has 14 residues. Written as DNA, the CDR3 is TGTGCCAGCAGCCTGGGAGGGGTTGAGTGGAAACTGTTTTTT. It translates to CASSLGGVEWKLFF.

This clonotype was recorded many times. This chain uses TRBV6-5 with TRBJ1-3; tentative D call: TRBD1 (6 bases). Between the trimmed V and J ends, which lost 3 bases and 3 bases, there was a span of 9 bases. This CDR3 is 14 amino acids long. The germline V gene has CDR1 MNHEY and CDR2 SVGAGI. The CDR3 sequence is CASSYGGDGNTIYF. Here the CDR3 DNA reads TGTGCCAGCAGTTATGGGGGCGATGGAAACACCATATATTTT.

There are many counts of this clonotype. The chain employs TRBV20-1 and TRBJ2-7; TRBD1 agrees at 7 bases. This CDR3 spans 13 amino acids. CDR1 and CDR2 (germline): DFQATT, SNEGSKA (reference sequence). Unmatched junction bases numbered 9, after V lost 3 bases and J lost 7 bases. The CDR3 loop is CSARGRGRREQYF. The CDR3, as DNA: TGCAGTGCTAGGGGAAGGGGGCGAAGGGAGCAGTACTTC.

Ten or more counts support this clonotype. The chain is built from TRBV20-1 and TRBJ2-3; 7 nucleotides align to TRBD1. CDR3 length equals 15 residues. The germline V gene encodes CDR1 DFQATT and CDR2 SNEGSKA (reference sequence). Unmatched junction bases numbered 8, after V lost 5 bases and J lost 0 bases. CDR3 DNA sequence: TGCAGTGCTGTTCCAGGGGGAGCTAGCACAGATACGCAGTATTTT. It specifies CSAVPGGASTDTQYF.

The chain carries TRBV30 and TRBJ2-7; D call uncertain. This CDR3 region has 13 residues. V was clipped by 3 bases and J by 4 bases, with 13 bases between them. CDR1 and CDR2 from the germline V gene are GTSNPN and SVGIG (reference sequence). CDR3 bases: TGTGCCTGGAGCGAAAACATGGGATACGAGCAGTACTTC. Protein sequence: CAWSENMGYEQYF.

In its sample, this clonotype was seen a few times. The chain recombines TRBV29-1 with TRBJ2-7, with a tentative D call TRBD1 (6 bases). The germline V gene encodes CDR1 SQVTM and CDR2 ANQGSEA. V lost 4 bases to trimming and J lost 4 bases, with 11 bases between them. The CDR3 covers 12 residues. DNA of the CDR3: TGCAGCGTTGCCGGGACAAATTACGAGCAGTACTTC. It translates to CSVAGTNYEQYF.

A few counts support this clonotype. The gene calls are TRBV6-2 or TRBV6-3 and TRBJ1-5; perhaps TRBD1 as D (5 bases). CDR1 and CDR2 (germline): MNHEY, SVGEGT. The V end was cut by 2 bases, the J end by 1 base, with 9 bases between. The CDR3 consists of 15 residues. Written as DNA, the CDR3 is TGTGCCAGCAGTTACGGGGCGGGAAGCAATCAGCCCCAGCATTTT. It encodes CASSYGAGSNQPQHF.

This clonotype was seen ten or more times. The chain combines TRBV29-1 with TRBJ1-1, with 8 bases matching TRBD1. CDR1 and CDR2 (germline): SQVTM, ANQGSEA. Losses at the gene ends were 1 base for V and 4 bases for J; bases not matched to a gene: 5. The length of the CDR3 is 14 residues. The CDR3 is CSVEGTGILTEAFF. The CDR3 DNA reads TGCAGCGTTGAAGGGACAGGGATACTCACTGAAGCTTTCTTT.